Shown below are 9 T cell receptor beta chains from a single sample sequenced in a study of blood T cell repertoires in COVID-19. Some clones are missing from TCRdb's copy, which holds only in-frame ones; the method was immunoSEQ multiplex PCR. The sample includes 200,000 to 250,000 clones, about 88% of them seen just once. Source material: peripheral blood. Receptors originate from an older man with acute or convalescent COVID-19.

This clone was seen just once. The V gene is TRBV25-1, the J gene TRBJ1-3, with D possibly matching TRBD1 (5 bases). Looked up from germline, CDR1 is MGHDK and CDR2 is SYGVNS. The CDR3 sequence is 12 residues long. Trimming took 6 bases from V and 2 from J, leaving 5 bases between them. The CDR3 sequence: CASRGPGNTIYF. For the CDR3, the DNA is TGTGCCAGCAGGGGGCCTGGAAACACCATATATTTT.

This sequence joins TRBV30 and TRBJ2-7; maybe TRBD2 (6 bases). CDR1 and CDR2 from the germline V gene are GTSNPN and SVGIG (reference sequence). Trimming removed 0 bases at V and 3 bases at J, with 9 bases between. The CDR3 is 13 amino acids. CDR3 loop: CAWSVSGGYEQYF. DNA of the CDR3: TGTGCCTGGAGTGTTAGCGGCGGCTACGAGCAGTACTTC. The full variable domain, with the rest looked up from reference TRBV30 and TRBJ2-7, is SQTIHQWPATLVQPVGSPLSLECTVEGTSNPNLYWYRQAAGRGLQLLFYSVGIGQISSEVPQNLSASRPQDRQFILSSKKLLLSDSGFYLCAWSVSGGYEQYFGPGTRLTVT.

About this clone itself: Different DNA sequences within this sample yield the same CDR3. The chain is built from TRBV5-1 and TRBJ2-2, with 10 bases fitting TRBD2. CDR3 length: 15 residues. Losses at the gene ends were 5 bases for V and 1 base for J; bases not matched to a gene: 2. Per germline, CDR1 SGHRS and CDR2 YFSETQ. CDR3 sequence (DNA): TGCGCCAGCAGAGGACTAGCGGAGAACACCGGGGAGCTGTTTTTT. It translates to CASRGLAENTGELFF. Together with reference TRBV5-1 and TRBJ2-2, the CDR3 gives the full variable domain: KAGVTQTPRYLIKTRGQQVTLSCSPISGHRSVSWYQQTPGQGLQFLFEYFSETQRNKGNFPGRFSGRQFSNSRSEMNVSTLELGDSALYLCASRGLAENTGELFFGEGSRLTVL.

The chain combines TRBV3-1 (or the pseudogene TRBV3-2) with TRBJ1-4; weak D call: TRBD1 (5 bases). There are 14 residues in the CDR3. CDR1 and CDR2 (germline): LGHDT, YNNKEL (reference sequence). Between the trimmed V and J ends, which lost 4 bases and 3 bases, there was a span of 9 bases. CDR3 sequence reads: CASSRRGSNEKLFF. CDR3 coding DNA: TGTGCCAGCAGCCGACGGGGGTCTAATGAAAAACTGTTTTTT.

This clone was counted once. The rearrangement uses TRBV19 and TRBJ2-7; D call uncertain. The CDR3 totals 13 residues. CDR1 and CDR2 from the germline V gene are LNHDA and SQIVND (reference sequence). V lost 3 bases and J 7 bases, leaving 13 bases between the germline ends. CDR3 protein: CASSIPPGIEQYF. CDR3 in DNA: TGTGCCAGTAGTATCCCCCCGGGTATTGAGCAGTACTTC.

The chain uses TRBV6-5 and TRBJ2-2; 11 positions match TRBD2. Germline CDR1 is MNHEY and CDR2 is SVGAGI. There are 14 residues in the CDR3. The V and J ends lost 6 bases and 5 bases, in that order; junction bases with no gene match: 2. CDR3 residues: CASRRTSGTGELFF. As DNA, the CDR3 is TGTGCCAGCAGAAGGACTAGCGGGACCGGGGAGCTGTTTTTT.

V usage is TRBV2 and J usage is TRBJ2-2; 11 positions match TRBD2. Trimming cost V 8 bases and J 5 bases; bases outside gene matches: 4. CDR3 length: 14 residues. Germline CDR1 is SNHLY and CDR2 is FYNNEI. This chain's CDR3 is CASVAGGPTGELFF. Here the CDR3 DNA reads TGTGCCAGCGTAGCGGGAGGGCCGACCGGGGAGCTGTTTTTT.

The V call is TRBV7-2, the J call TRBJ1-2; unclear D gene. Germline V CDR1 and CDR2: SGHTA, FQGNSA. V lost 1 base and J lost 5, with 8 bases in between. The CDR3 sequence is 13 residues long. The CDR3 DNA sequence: TGTGCCAGCAGCTTAGTTCAGGATTATGGCTACACCTTC. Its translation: CASSLVQDYGYTF.

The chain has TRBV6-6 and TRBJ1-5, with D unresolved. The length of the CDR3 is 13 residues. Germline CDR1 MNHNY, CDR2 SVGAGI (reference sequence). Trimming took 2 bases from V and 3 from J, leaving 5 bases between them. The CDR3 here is CASSYSVNQPQHF. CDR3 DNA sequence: TGTGCCAGCAGTTACAGCGTCAATCAGCCCCAGCATTTT.